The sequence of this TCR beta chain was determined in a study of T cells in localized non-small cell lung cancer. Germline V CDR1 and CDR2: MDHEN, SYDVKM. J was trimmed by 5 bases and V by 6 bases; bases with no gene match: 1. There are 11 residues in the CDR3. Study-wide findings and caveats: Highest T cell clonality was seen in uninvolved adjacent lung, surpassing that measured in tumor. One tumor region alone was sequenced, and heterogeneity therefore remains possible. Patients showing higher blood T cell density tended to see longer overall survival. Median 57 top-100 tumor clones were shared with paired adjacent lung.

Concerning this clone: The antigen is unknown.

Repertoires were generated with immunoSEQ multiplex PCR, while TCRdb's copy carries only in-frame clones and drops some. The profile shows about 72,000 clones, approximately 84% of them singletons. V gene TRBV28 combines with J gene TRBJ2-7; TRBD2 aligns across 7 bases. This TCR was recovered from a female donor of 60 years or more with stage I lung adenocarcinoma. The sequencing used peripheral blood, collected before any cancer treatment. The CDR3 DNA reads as TGTGCCAGCAGGGGGGGGGACGAGCAGTACTTC. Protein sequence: CASRGGDEQYF. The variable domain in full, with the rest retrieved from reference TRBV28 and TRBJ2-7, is DVKVTQSSRYLVKRTGEKVFLECVQDMDHENMFWYRQDPGLGLRLIYFSYDVKMKEKGDIPEGYSVSREKKERFSLILESASTNQTSMYLCASRGGDEQYFGPGTRLTVT.